This T cell receptor beta chain was found in a study of OX40 agonist ivuxolimab in advanced cancers. Broadly, across the study: Ivuxolimab was an agonistic, fully human IgG2 monoclonal antibody directed against OX40 (CD134), a costimulatory receptor. Patients were allowed to have had prior anti-PD-1, anti-PD-L1 or anti-CTLA-4 therapy, and 40% of the dose-escalation patients had been treated with checkpoint inhibitors. Intravenous ivuxolimab was administered to patients every 2 weeks at six dose levels: 0.01, 0.1, 0.3, 1.5, 3 and 10 mg/kg. Peripheral TCRbeta sequencing was intended to test whether TCR sequence diversity was altered and clonal T-cell expansion was caused by ivuxolimab. In the dose-escalation cohort, approximately 82% of patients were male, and the mean age was roughly 60 years with a range of roughly 23 to 79. Partial responses occurred in three dose-escalation patients, of whom one had hepatocellular carcinoma and two had cutaneous melanoma. The monotherapy dose-escalation portion (N ≈ 55 patients) of the phase I ivuxolimab trial is reported in the paper. Of the 50 to 55 dose-escalation patients, hepatocellular carcinoma was present in about 19, melanoma in roughly 15, renal cell carcinoma in 9 and head and neck cancer in 9.

The paper as a whole reports these results and caveats: After ivuxolimab, expanded clones were on average more numerous among CD8+ T cells than among CD4+ T cells. Partial responders in the 0.1-3.0 mg/kg groups had among the lowest normalized peripheral clonal expansion, especially among CD8+ T cells. Low levels of normalized T-cell clonal expansion were also seen in some patients who did not respond. The antigen specificity of the peripheral T cells that underwent clonal expansion was not determined. At doses from 0.1 to 3.0 mg/kg, clonal expansion was seen in both CD4+ and CD8+ blood T cells between baseline and week 6.

Genomic DNA was isolated from the sorted cells so that the TCRbeta CDR3 region could be sequenced. TCRbeta CDR3 regions were sequenced using the immunoSEQ Assay. TCRdb took this table from immuneACCESS and kept in-frame rearrangements with V and J called. Such tables lack part of the clones; where checked against another copy, unresolved V genes explain under half of the gap, and the rest is unexplained. Recorded for this sample are 55,000 to 90,000 clones; 75% to 85% of them occurred a single time. About 0.41% of the sample goes to the ten largest clones. The trial excluded patients who had a history of autoimmune disease or were on systemic immunosuppression. Peripheral blood for TCR sequencing was drawn from every dose cohort at baseline, at cycle 4 day 1 and at cycle 7 day 1. Samples were obtained from an open-label, multicenter, first-in-human phase I dose-escalation trial of ivuxolimab. The trial enrolled adults with locally advanced or metastatic head and neck squamous cell, hepatocellular, melanoma or renal cell carcinoma. Before TCR sequencing, CD4+ T cells and CD8+ T cells from peripheral blood were sorted into separate populations.

As regards this clone: The antigen it recognizes is unknown. There are no base qualities to consult, and no much larger clone falls within one base.

V drops 5 bases and J drops 2 bases, leaving 10 bases in between. Spanning cysteine to phenylalanine, the CDR3 consists of 15 amino acids. The kept DNA is CDR3 alone, 45 bases in frame from the first base. The germline V gene yields SGHTA for CDR1 and FQGNSA for CDR2. The chain employs TRBV7-2 and TRBJ2-6, with the D gene not confidently named. This clonotype was obtained from an adult with an advanced solid tumor such as melanoma, head and neck, liver or kidney cancer. This specimen consisted of CD4+ or CD8+ T cells sorted from blood, obtained in a trial of the OX40 agonist ivuxolimab. The CDR3 sequence is CASSAPRPGANVLTF. The nucleotide sequence is TGTGCCAGCAGCGCGCCTCGCCCTGGGGCCAACGTCCTGACTTTC.